The next 7 T cell receptor beta chains were all read from a single sample in a study of blood T cell repertoires in COVID-19. This table comes from immunoSEQ multiplex PCR, and its TCRdb copy is limited to in-frame clones, with some not included. The repertoire holds 200,000 to 250,000 clones, with around 83% as singletons. Input material: peripheral blood. The receptor source for this set is a woman in her forties or fifties with COVID-19, enrolled during active disease.

The J gene is TRBJ2-2, the V gene TRBV24-1, with 7 nucleotides matching TRBD1. The CDR3 sequence is 15 residues long. V shed 7 bases, J shed 6 bases, and the junction held 10 bases outside the gene matches. Germline V lookup: CDR1 KGHDR, CDR2 SFDVKD. The CDR3 DNA follows: TGTGCCACCAGCGGCAAGGGGGCCGGCGCCGGGGAGCTGTTTTTT. Its protein is CATSGKGAGAGELFF.

The rearrangement joins TRBV6-5 to TRBJ1-6, with no clear D. Germline-derived CDR1 and CDR2 are MNHEY and SVGAGI. CDR3 length equals 14 residues. The germline V and J ends were trimmed by 6 bases and 7 bases, with 13 bases remaining between them. CDR3 sequence reads: CASRTTGNNSPLHF. The DNA of the CDR3 is TGTGCCAGCAGGACGACGGGGAACAATTCACCCCTCCACTTT.

Only a few counts were recorded for this clone. The chain links TRBV7-9 to TRBJ2-7, with TRBD2 matching 11 bases. The junction had 5 bases not matched to a gene; V was cut back by 4 bases and J by 0 bases. The CDR3 sequence is 16 residues long. CDR1 is SEHNR and CDR2 is FQNEAQ in the germline V gene (reference sequence). For the CDR3, the DNA is TGTGCCAGCAGCTCCCGGACTAGCGGGCGCTCCTACGAGCAGTACTTC. Its translation is CASSSRTSGRSYEQYF.

The V and J genes are TRBV3-1 (or the pseudogene TRBV3-2) and TRBJ1-6; D possibly corresponds to TRBD1 (5 bases). This CDR3 comprises 14 residues. V was cut by 4 bases and J by 8 bases, with 12 bases left in between. The germline V gene has CDR1 LGHDT and CDR2 YNNKEL (reference sequence). CDR3 DNA: TGTGCCAGCAGCCTTTCGGACAAGCATTCACCCCTCCACTTT. Translating it yields CASSLSDKHSPLHF.

The chain is built from TRBV6-5 and TRBJ1-2; TRBD1 matches at 7 bases. The ends lost 6 bases at V and 5 bases at J; junction bases unmatched: 9. Per germline, CDR1 MNHEY and CDR2 SVGAGI. This CDR3 is 14 amino acids long. Written as DNA, the CDR3 is TGTGCCAGCAGCCGGGACAGCCTGGGGTATGGCTACACCTTC. This gives the protein CASSRDSLGYGYTF.

The chain links TRBV4-1 to TRBJ1-1; 9 bases match TRBD1. CDR3 length: 17 amino acids. Germline CDR1 MGHRA, CDR2 YSYEKL. V trimming: 4 bases; J trimming: 1 base; junction bases outside the gene matches: 10. For the CDR3, the DNA is TGCGCCAGCAGCCCGTATACACAGGGGGCTGGGAACACTGAAGCTTTCTTT. Its protein is CASSPYTQGAGNTEAFF.

By its share, this clone is medium-sized. This chain joins TRBV6-1 and TRBJ1-2; TRBD1 matches 7 bases. The CDR3 has 15 amino acids. V lost 1 base to trimming and J lost 2 bases; unmatched junction nucleotides: 4. CDR1 is MNHNS and CDR2 is SASEGT in the germline V gene. CDR3: CASSEDPTGNYGYTF. Written as DNA, the CDR3 is TGTGCCAGCAGTGAAGATCCGACAGGGAACTATGGCTACACCTTC.